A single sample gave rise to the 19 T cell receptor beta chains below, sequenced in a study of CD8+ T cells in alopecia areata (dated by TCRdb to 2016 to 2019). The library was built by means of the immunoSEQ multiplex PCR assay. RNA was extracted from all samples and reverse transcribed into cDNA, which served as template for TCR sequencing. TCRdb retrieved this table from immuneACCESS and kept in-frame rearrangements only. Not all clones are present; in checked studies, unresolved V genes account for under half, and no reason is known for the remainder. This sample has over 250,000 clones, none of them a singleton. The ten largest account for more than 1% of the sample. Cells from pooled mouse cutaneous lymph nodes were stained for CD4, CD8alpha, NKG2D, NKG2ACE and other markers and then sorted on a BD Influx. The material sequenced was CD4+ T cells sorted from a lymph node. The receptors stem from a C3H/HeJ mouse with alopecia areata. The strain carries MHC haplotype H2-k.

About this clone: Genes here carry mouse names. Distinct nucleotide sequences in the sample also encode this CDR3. This CDR3 is CASGDRGDTGQLYF. Incomplete CDR3 DNA: TGTGCCAGCGGTGACAGGGGTGACACCGGG. The chain couples TRBV13-2 to TRBJ2-2; TRBD1 might be the D (6 bases). The read stops 4 residues short of the end of the CDR3; the missing end is completed from the germline J gene. Germline V gene data show CDR1 as NNHNN and CDR2 as SYGAGS (reference sequence). V lost 2 bases to trimming and J lost 3 bases, with 8 bases between them. The CDR3 is made up of 14 amino acids.

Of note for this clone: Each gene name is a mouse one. The chain's CDR3 is CASSSFQQGEVFF. Incomplete CDR3 DNA: TGTGCCAGCAGTTCCTTCCAACAGGGA. The genes are TRBV19 and TRBJ1-1; possible D gene TRBD1, 6 bases. The CDR3 is cut off 4 residues early in the read; its end comes from the germline J gene. The CDR3 loop spans 13 amino acids. Germline CDR1 FNHDT, CDR2 SITEND (reference sequence).

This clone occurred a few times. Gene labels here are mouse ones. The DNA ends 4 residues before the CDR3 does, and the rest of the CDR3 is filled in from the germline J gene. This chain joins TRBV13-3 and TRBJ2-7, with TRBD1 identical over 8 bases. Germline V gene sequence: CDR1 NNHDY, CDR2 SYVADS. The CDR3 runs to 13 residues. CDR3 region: CASTRDRSYEQYF. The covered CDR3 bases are TGTGCCAGCACCCGGGACAGGTCTTAT.

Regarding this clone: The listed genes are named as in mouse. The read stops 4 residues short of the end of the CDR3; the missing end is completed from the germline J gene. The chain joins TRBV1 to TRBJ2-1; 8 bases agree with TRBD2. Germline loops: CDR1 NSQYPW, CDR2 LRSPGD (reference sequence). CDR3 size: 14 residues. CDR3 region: CTCSAERGGAEQFF. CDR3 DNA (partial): TGCACCTGCAGTGCAGAAAGGGGGGGCGCT. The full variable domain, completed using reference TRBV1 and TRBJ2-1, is VTLLEQNPRWRLVPRGQAVNLRCILKNSQYPWMSWYQQDLQKQLQWLFTLRSPGDKEVKSLPGADYLATRVTDTELRLQVANMSQGRTLYCTCSAERGGAEQFFGPGTRLTVL.

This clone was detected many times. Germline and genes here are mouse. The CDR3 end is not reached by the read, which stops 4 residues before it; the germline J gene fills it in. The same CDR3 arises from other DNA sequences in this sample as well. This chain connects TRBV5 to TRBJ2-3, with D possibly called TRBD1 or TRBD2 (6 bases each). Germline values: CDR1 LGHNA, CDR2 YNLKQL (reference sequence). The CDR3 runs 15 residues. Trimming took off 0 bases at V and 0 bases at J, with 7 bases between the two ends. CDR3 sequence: CASSQEGASAETLYF. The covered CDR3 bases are TGTGCCAGCAGCCAAGAGGGGGCTAGTGCAGAA.

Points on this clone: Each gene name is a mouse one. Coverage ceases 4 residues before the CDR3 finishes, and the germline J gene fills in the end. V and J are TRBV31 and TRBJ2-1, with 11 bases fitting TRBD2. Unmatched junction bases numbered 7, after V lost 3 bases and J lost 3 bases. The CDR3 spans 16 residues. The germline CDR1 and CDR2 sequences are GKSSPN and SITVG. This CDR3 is CAWSRPGTGGYAEQFF. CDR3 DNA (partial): TGTGCCTGGAGCCGGCCCGGGACTGGGGGCTATGCT.

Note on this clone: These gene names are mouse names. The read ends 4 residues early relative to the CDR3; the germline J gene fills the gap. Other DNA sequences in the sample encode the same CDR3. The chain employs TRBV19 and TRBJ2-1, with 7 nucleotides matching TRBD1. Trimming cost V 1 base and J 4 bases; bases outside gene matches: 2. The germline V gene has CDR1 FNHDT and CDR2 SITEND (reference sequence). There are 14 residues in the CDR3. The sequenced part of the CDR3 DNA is TGTGCCAGCAGTATATACAGGGGTTATGCT. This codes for CASSIYRGYA. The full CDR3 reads CASSIYRGYAEQFF.

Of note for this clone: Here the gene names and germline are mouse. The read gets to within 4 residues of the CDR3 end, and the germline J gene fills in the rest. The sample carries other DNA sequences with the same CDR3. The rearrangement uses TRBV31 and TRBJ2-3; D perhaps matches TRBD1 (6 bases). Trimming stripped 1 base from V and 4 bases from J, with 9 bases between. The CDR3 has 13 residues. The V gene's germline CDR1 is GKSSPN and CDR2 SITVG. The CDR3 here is CAWSPGTSETLYF. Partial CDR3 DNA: TGTGCCTGGAGTCCGGGGACATCAGAA.

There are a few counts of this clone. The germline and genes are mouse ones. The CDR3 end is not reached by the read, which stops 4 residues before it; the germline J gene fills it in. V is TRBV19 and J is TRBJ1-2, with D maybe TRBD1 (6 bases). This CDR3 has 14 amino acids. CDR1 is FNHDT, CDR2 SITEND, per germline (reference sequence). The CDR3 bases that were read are TGTGCCAGCAGTATCAAACTGGGGGGGCGC. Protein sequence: CASSIKLGGR. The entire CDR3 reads CASSIKLGGRDYTF. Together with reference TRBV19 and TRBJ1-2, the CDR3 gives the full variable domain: GGIITQTPKFLIGQEGQKLTLKCQQNFNHDTMYWYRQDSGKGLRLIYYSITENDLQKGDLSEGYDASREKKSSFSLTVTSAQKNEMAVFLCASSIKLGGRDYTFGSGTRLLVI.

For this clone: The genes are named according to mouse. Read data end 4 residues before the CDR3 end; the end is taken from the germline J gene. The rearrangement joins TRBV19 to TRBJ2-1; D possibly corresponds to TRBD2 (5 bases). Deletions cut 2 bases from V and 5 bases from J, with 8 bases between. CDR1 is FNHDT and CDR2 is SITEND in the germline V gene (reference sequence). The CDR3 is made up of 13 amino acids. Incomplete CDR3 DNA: TGTGCCAGCAGTATGTGGGGAGATGCT. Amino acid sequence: CASSMWGDA. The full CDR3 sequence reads CASSMWGDAEQFF.

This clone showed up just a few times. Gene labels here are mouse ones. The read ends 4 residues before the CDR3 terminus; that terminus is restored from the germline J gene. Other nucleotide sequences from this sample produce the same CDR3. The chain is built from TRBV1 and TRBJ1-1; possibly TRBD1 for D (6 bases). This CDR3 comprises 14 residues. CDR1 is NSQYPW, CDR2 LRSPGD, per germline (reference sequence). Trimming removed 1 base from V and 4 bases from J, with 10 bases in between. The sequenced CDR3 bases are TGCACCTGCAGTGCAGCACAGGGAGGCACA. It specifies CTCSAAQGGT. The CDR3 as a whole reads CTCSAAQGGTEVFF.

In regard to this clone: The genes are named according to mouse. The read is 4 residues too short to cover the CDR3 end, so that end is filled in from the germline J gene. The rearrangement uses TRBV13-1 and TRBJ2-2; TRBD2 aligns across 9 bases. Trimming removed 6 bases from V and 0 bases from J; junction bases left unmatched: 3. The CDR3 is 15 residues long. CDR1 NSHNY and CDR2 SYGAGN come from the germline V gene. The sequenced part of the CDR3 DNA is TGTGCCAGCACAGGGACTGGGACAAACACCGGG. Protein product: CASTGTGTNTG. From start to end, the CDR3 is CASTGTGTNTGQLYF.

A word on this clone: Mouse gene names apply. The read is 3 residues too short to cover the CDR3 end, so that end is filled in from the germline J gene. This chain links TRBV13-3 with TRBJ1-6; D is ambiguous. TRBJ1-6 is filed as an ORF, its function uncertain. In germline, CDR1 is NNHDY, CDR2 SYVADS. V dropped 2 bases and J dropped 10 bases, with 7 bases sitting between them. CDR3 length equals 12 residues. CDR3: CASSETRSPLYF. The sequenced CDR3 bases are TGTGCCAGCAGTGAAACACGGTCGCCC.

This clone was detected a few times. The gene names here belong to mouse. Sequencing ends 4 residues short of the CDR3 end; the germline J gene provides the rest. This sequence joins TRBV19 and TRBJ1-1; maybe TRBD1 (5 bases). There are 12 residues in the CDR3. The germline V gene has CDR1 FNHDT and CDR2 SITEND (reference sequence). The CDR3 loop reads CASRPTVTEVFF. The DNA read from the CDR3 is TGTGCCAGCAGACCGACAGTGACA.

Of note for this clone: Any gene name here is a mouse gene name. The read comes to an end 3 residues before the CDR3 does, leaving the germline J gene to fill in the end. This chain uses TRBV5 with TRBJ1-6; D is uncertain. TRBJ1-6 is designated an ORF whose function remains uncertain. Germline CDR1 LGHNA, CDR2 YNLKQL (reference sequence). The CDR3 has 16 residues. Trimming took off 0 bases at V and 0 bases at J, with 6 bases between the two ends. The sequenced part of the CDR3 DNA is TGTGCCAGCAGCCAAGATTGGGGTTCCTATAATTCGCCC. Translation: CASSQDWGSYNSP. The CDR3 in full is CASSQDWGSYNSPLYF.

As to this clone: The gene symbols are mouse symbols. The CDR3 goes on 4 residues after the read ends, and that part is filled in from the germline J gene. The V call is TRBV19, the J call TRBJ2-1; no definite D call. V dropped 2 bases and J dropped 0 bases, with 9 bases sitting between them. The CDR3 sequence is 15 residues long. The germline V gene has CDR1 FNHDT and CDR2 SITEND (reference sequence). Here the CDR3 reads CASSIAGYNYAEQFF. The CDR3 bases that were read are TGTGCCAGCAGTATTGCTGGATATAACTATGCT. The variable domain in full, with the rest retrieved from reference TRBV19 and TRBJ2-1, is GGIITQTPKFLIGQEGQKLTLKCQQNFNHDTMYWYRQDSGKGLRLIYYSITENDLQKGDLSEGYDASREKKSSFSLTVTSAQKNEMAVFLCASSIAGYNYAEQFFGPGTRLTVL.

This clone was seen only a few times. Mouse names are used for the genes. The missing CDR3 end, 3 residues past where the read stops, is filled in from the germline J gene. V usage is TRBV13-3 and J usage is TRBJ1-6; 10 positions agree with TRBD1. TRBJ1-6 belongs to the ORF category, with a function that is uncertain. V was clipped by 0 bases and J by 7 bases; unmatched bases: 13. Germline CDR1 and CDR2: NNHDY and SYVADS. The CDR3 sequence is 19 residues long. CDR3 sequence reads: CASSDAYSGTGAGNSPLYF. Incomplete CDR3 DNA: TGTGCCAGCAGTGATGCCTACTCCGGGACAGGGGCCGGGAATTCGCCC.

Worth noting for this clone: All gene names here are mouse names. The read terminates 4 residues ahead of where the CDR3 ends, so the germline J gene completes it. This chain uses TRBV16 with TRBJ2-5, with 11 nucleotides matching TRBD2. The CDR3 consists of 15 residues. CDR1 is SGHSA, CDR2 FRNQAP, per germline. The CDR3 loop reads CASSNWTGGWDTQYF. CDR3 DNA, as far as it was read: TGTGCAAGCAGCAACTGGACTGGGGGGTGGGAC.

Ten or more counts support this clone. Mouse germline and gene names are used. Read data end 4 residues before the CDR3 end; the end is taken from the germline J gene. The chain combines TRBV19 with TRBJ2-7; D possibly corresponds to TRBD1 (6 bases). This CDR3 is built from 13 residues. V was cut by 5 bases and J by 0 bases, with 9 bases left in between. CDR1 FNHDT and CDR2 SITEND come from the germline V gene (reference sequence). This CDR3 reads CASSPDSSYEQYF. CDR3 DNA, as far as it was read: TGTGCCAGCAGCCCGGACAGCTCCTAT.